These 3 T cell receptor beta chains were all obtained from the same sample, sequenced in a study of blood T cell repertoires in COVID-19. Assay used: immunoSEQ multiplex PCR; TCRdb lists only in-frame clones, some missing. The profile shows about 150,000 clones, 75% to 90% of them singletons. The sequencing input was peripheral blood. These receptors were obtained from a man in his fifties who had recovered from COVID-19.

The rearrangement links TRBV3-1 (or the pseudogene TRBV3-2) to TRBJ1-5; 8 bases align to TRBD1. The V segment lost 4 bases and the J segment 7 bases; nucleotides outside the gene matches: 3. Germline CDR1 reads LGHDT; CDR2 reads YNNKEL (reference sequence). The CDR3 is 13 amino acids. CDR3 amino acids: CASSPDRGQPQHF. The CDR3 bases are TGTGCCAGCAGCCCCGACAGGGGCCAGCCCCAGCATTTT.

The DNA for the CDR3 is TGTGCCAGCAGCCTCGGGACAGGGAAGTGGGATAGCAATCAGCCCCAGCATTTT. Translating it yields CASSLGTGKWDSNQPQHF. V usage is TRBV3-1 (or the pseudogene TRBV3-2) and J usage is TRBJ1-5, with TRBD1 matching over 9 bases. In germline, CDR1 is LGHDT, CDR2 YNNKEL (reference sequence). The CDR3 consists of 18 residues. Losses at the gene ends were 4 bases for V and 0 bases for J; bases not matched to a gene: 10.

This CDR3 reads CASDRQGHGELFF. The CDR3 nucleotides are TGTGCCAGCGACCGCCAGGGTCACGGGGAGCTGTTTTTT. This sequence joins TRBV9 and TRBJ2-2; D possibly corresponds to TRBD1 (5 bases). Trimming left V 7 bases short and J 7 bases short, with 14 bases between. CDR1 is SGDLS, CDR2 YYNGEE, per germline. The CDR3 extends over 13 amino acids.